A few counts support the clone carrying this T cell receptor (beta chain). J gave up 8 bases and V 4 bases, and 16 bases lay outside the gene matches. This CDR3 contains 16 residues. The V gene's germline CDR1 is SQVTM and CDR2 ANQGSEA. The data were obtained in a study of response to subunit inactivated influenza vaccine. TCRdb itself ran the RT-PCR reads through MiXCR, one entry per CDR3 protein. The sample includes about 570,000 distinct CDR3 sequences, about 11% of them seen just once. The same sample was also studied in work on T cells expressing NK-cell markers. That work states: UMIs accompanied the 5'RACE template switching by which TCR beta cDNA was made. From sorted CD3+CD56+NKG2C+, CD3+CD56+NKG2C- and CD3+CD56-NKG2C+ T cells came the TCR beta repertoires. Sorting was restricted to alpha-beta TCR T cells by an anti-gamma-delta TCR antibody in several experiments. The share of CD8+ T cells held by dominant NKG2C+ clonotypes was 1.0-7.0% in several donors. Certain NKG2C+ T cell clones were expanded, and their HCMV specificity remained unclear.

The V call is TRBV29-1, the J call TRBJ2-1; the match to TRBD2 covers 8 bases. The clonotype comes from a man between 45 and 60 years old who received an inactivated influenza vaccine. Material: PBMCs from blood, obtained on the day of vaccination. CDR3 residues: CSVARGAGVSWDEQFF. As DNA, the CDR3 is TGCAGCGTTGCTCGAGGAGCGGGGGTTAGTTGGGATGAGCAGTTCTTC.